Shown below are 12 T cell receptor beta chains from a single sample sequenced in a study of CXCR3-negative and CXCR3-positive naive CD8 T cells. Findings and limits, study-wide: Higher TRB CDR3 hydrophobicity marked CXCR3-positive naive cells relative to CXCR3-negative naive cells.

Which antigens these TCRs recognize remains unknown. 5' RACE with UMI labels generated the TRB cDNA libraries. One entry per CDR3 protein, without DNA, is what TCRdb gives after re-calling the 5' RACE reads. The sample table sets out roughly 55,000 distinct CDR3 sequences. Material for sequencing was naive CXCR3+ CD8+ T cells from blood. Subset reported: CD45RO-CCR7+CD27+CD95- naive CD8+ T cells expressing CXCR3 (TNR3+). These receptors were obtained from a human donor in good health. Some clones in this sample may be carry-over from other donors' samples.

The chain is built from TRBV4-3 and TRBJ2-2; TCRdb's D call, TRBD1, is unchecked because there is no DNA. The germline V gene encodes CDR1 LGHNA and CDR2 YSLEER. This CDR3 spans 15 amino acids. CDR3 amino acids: CASSQYFGASGELFF.

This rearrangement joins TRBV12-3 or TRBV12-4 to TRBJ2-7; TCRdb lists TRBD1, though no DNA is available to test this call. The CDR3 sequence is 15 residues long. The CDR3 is CASSPNSGGRHEQYF.

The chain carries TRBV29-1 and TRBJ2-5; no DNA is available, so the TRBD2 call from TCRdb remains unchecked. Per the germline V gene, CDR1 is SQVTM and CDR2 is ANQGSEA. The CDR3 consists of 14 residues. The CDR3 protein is CSVERALETWTQYF.

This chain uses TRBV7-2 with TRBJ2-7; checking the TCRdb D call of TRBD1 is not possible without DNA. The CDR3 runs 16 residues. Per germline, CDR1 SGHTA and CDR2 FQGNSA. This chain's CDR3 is CASSLSLWTETNEQYF. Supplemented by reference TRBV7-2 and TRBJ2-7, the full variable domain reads GAGVSQSPSNKVTEKGKDVELRCDPISGHTALYWYRQSLGQGLEFLIYFQGNSAPDKSGLPSDRFSAERTGGSVSTLTIQRTQQEDSAVYLCASSLSLWTETNEQYFGPGTRLTVT.

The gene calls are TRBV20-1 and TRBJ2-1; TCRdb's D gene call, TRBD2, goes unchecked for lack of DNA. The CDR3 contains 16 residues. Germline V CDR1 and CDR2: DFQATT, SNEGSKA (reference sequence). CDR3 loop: CSARTLRTSGGNEQLF.

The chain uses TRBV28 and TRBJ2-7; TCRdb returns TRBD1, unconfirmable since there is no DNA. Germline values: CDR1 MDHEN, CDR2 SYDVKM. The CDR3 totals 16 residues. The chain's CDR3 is CASSPLYAAGAYEQYF.

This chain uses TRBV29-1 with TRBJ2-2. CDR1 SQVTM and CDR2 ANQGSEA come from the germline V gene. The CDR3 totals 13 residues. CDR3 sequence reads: CSVVNSNTGELFF.

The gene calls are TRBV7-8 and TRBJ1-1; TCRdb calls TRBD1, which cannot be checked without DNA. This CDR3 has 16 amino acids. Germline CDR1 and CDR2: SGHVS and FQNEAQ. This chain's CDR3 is CASSSEGQGVGTEAFF.

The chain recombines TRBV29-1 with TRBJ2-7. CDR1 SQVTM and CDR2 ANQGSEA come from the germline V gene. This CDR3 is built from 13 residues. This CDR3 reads CSVLTETTYEQYF.

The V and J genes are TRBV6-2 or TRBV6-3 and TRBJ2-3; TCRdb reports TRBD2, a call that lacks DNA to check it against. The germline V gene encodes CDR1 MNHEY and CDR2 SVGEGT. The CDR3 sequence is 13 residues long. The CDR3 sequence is CASSLTGTSMQYF.

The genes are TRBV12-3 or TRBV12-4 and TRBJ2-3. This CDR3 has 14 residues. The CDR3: CASSQATSADTQYF.

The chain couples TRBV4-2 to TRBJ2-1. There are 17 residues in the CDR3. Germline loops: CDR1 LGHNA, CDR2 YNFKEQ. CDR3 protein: CASSQDPLGVPYNEQFF.